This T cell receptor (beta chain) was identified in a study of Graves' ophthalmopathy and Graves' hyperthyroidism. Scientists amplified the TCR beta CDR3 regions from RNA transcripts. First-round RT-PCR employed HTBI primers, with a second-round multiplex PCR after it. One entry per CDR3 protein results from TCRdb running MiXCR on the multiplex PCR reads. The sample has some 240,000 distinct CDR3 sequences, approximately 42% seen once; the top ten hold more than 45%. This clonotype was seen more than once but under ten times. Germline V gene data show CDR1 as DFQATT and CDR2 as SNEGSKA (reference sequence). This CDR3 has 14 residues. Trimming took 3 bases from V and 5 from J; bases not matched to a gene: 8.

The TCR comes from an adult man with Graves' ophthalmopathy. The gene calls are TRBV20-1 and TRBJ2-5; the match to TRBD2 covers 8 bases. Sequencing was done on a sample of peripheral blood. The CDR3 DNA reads TGCAGTGCTAGTTCAAGCGGGAGATGGGAGACCCAGTACTTC. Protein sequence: CSASSSGRWETQYF.